This TCR beta chain was sequenced during a study of blood T cell repertoires in COVID-19. Across the study: Samples came from the United States, Italy and Spain, spanning acute and convalescent COVID-19. PBMCs, B-cell-depleted T cells, or T cells were the source of the cDNA or gDNA that made up the material.

The CDR3 sequence is 13 residues long. Trimming removed 6 bases from V and 10 bases from J; junction bases left unmatched: 6. How the authors handled the data: Cell counts per sample came from amplifying reference gene primers. Data came from immunoSEQ multiplex PCR; TCRdb stores just in-frame clones and leaves some out. Clone size and V and J calls were adopted from that table, with D and trimming inferred from the DNA. In the table there are about 170,000 clones, 88% of which are singletons. The sequencing input was peripheral blood. This rearrangement joins TRBV12-3 or TRBV12-4 to TRBJ1-6, with 7 bases aligning to TRBD1. The clonotype originates from a man in his 60s with acute or convalescent COVID-19. The CDR3 nucleotides read TGTGCCAGCAGCGGACAGGTCGACTCACCCCTCCACTTT. Protein product: CASSGQVDSPLHF.